Presented here are 30 T cell receptor beta chains from one specimen sequenced in a study of blood T cell repertoires in COVID-19. Profiling relied on immunoSEQ multiplex PCR, and the TCRdb table lists in-frame clones only, not all of them. The sample has some 33,000 clones; roughly 90% are singletons. The sequenced sample consisted of peripheral blood. The origin of the receptors is a human donor in a cohort sampled during active COVID-19.

This chain connects TRBV6-6 to TRBJ2-6; the D gene is possibly TRBD1 (5 bases). Germline lookup yields CDR1 MNHNY and CDR2 SVGAGI (reference sequence). Trimming took off 10 bases at V and 0 bases at J, with 7 bases between the two ends. CDR3 length equals 13 residues. CDR3 sequence reads: CATQGSGANVLTF. CDR3 sequence (DNA): TGTGCCACCCAGGGCTCTGGGGCCAACGTCCTGACTTTC.

As DNA, the CDR3 is TGTGCCAGCAGCTTAGGGCGTGGAGTATTGAACACTGAAGCTTTCTTT. It translates to CASSLGRGVLNTEAFF. The chain couples TRBV13 to TRBJ1-1; D not certain. Looked up from germline, CDR1 is PRHDT and CDR2 is FYEKMQ (reference sequence). This CDR3 comprises 16 residues. The V gene lost 0 bases and the J gene lost 0 bases, with 11 bases spanning the gap.

The chain recombines TRBV5-6 with TRBJ1-1, with TRBD1 matching over 7 bases. Germline assignment: CDR1 SGHDT and CDR2 YYEEEE. V lost 4 bases and J lost 6; bases outside the gene matches: 12. The CDR3 is 15 amino acids. The CDR3 sequence is CASSPDVTGLSEAFF. The CDR3 nucleotides read TGTGCCAGCAGCCCCGACGTGACAGGGCTTTCTGAAGCTTTCTTT.

The chain carries TRBV10-2 and TRBJ2-2; unclear D gene. V shed 7 bases and J shed 5 bases, with 11 bases lying between them. The CDR3 covers 13 residues. CDR1 and CDR2 (germline): WSHSY, SAAADI. The CDR3 DNA reads TGCGCCAGCAAGGCGGCCGGAACCGGGGAGCTGTTTTTT. This sequence encodes CASKAAGTGELFF.

The chain combines TRBV5-6 with TRBJ1-1, with D possibly matching TRBD1 (5 bases). CDR1 is SGHDT and CDR2 is YYEEEE in the germline V gene. The CDR3 has 15 amino acids. V was clipped by 1 base and J by 0 bases, with 10 bases between them. In DNA form, the CDR3 reads TGTGCCAGCAGCTTGTGGGGCCGCATGAACACTGAAGCTTTCTTT. It encodes CASSLWGRMNTEAFF.

V usage is TRBV4-1 and J usage is TRBJ2-2; maybe TRBD1 (6 bases). Per germline, CDR1 MGHRA and CDR2 YSYEKL. This CDR3 has 15 residues. V was pared by 4 bases and J by 7 bases, with 16 bases between. CDR3 in amino acids: CASSPTRGFHGELFF. The CDR3 region has the DNA TGCGCCAGCAGCCCTACCAGGGGTTTTCACGGGGAGCTGTTTTTT.

The DNA for the CDR3 is TGTGCCAGCAGCTTGGCCCCAGGGAAGGGAAACACCATATATTTT. Its translation is CASSLAPGKGNTIYF. The rearrangement uses TRBV5-5 and TRBJ1-3; a possible D gene is TRBD1 (5 bases). V was clipped by 0 bases and J by 4 bases, with 11 bases between them. The germline V gene encodes CDR1 SGHKS and CDR2 YYEKEE (reference sequence). There are 15 residues in the CDR3. Complete variable domain (other parts from reference TRBV5-5 and TRBJ1-3): DAGVTQSPTHLIKTRGQQVTLRCSPISGHKSVSWYQQVLGQGPQFIFQYYEKEERGRGNFPDRFSARQFPNYSSELNVNALLLGDSALYLCASSLAPGKGNTIYFGEGSWLTVV.

The chain carries TRBV3-1 (or the pseudogene TRBV3-2) and TRBJ1-5, with 12 bases aligning to TRBD1. The CDR3 spans 16 residues. Germline lookup yields CDR1 LGHDT and CDR2 YNNKEL (reference sequence). The V segment lost 0 bases and the J segment 7 bases; nucleotides outside the gene matches: 4. This CDR3 is CASSQEGTGGRQPQHF. CDR3 in DNA: TGTGCCAGCAGCCAAGAGGGGACAGGGGGCCGGCAGCCCCAGCATTTT.

The genes are TRBV5-1 and TRBJ1-3; 9 bases match TRBD1. The CDR3 is 16 amino acids. Looked up from germline, CDR1 is SGHRS and CDR2 is YFSETQ. The V gene end was trimmed by 4 bases and the J gene end by 4 bases; junction bases not matched to a gene: 9. The CDR3: CASSRYRGHLGNTIYF. The DNA for the CDR3 is TGCGCCAGCAGCCGATACAGGGGGCATTTAGGAAACACCATATATTTT.

V gene TRBV5-4 combines with J gene TRBJ1-1, with D uncertain. Per germline, CDR1 SGHNT and CDR2 YYREEE (reference sequence). This CDR3 comprises 14 residues. The V end lost 0 bases, the J end lost 0 bases, and 6 bases lay between the germline ends. The CDR3 coding sequence is TGTGCCAGCAGCTTGGAAGCCATGAACACTGAAGCTTTCTTT. Amino acid sequence: CASSLEAMNTEAFF.

V gene TRBV7-8 combines with J gene TRBJ1-6, with 10 bases identical to TRBD1. Germline CDR1 is SGHVS and CDR2 is FQNEAQ. V trimming: 5 bases; J trimming: 6 bases; junction bases outside the gene matches: 13. This CDR3 is built from 18 residues. CDR3 nucleotides: TGTGCCAGCAGCCCTCTCGAGGACAGGGGGTTATCTAATTCACCCCTCCACTTT. The encoded protein is CASSPLEDRGLSNSPLHF.

The rearrangement uses TRBV4-1 and TRBJ1-4; the D is unclear. This CDR3 has 16 amino acids. Looked up from germline, CDR1 is MGHRA and CDR2 is YSYEKL. Trimming took 1 base from V and 0 from J, leaving 9 bases between them. Here the CDR3 reads CASSQATGATNEKLFF. The CDR3 coding sequence is TGCGCCAGCAGCCAAGCCACGGGAGCAACTAATGAAAAACTGTTTTTT.

V and J are TRBV3-1 (or the pseudogene TRBV3-2) and TRBJ2-7; the match to TRBD2 covers 7 bases. The trim removed 1 base at V and 3 bases at J, leaving 3 bases unmatched. The CDR3 is made up of 14 amino acids. Germline CDR1 reads LGHDT; CDR2 reads YNNKEL (reference sequence). CDR3 amino acids: CASSQGGGGYEQYF. CDR3 nucleotide sequence: TGTGCCAGCAGCCAAGGTGGCGGGGGCTACGAGCAGTACTTC.

This sequence joins TRBV15 and TRBJ2-3, with TRBD1 matching over 8 bases. Germline trimming cut 3 bases from V and 8 bases from J; bases unmatched to any gene: 13. The CDR3 has 16 amino acids. Per the germline V gene, CDR1 is LNHNV and CDR2 is YYDKDF (reference sequence). The CDR3: CATSRMRGQAGGTQYF. For the CDR3, the DNA is TGTGCCACCAGCAGGATGAGGGGACAGGCCGGGGGTACGCAGTATTTT.

V and J are TRBV9 and TRBJ2-5; TRBD2 aligns across 13 bases. Germline trimming cut 3 bases from V and 5 bases from J; bases unmatched to any gene: 7. The CDR3 consists of 16 residues. Germline lookup yields CDR1 SGDLS and CDR2 YYNGEE. CDR3 sequence (DNA): TGTGCCAGCAGCGCCACTAGCGGGGGGGCTTTGGAGACCCAGTACTTC. Translation gives CASSATSGGALETQYF.

The chain recombines TRBV18 with TRBJ2-7, with TRBD2 identical over 7 bases. This CDR3 has 14 residues. Trimming at V came to 3 bases and at J to 7 bases, leaving 9 bases not matched to a gene. CDR1 KGHSH and CDR2 LQKENI come from the germline V gene. The CDR3 spells CASSPRGEVREQYF. The DNA for the CDR3 is TGTGCCAGCTCACCTCGGGGGGAGGTCCGGGAGCAGTACTTC.

This clone showed up just once. This CDR3 reads CAWRGTGILGTEAFF. CDR3 DNA sequence: TGTGCCTGGAGGGGGACAGGGATTTTGGGGACTGAAGCTTTCTTT. V gene TRBV30 combines with J gene TRBJ1-1; 9 bases agree with TRBD1. Germline assignment: CDR1 GTSNPN and CDR2 SVGIG (reference sequence). With V trimmed by 3 bases and J by 5 bases, 10 bases remained unmatched. The CDR3 loop spans 15 amino acids.

This clone was observed once. The J gene is TRBJ1-5, the V gene TRBV9, with a tentative D call TRBD1 (5 bases). The V end was cut by 7 bases, the J end by 1 base, with 24 bases between. Per the germline V gene, CDR1 is SGDLS and CDR2 is YYNGEE. CDR3 length: 18 amino acids. CDR3: CASLLGLIQRHSNQPQHF. In DNA, the CDR3 is TGTGCCAGCCTTTTGGGACTCATCCAACGCCACAGCAATCAGCCCCAGCATTTT.

The chain employs TRBV6-5 and TRBJ1-1; D possibly corresponds to TRBD1 (6 bases). This CDR3 has 16 residues. Trimming shortened V by 2 bases and J by 9 bases, and 22 bases separated the two germline ends. Germline V gene lookup returns CDR1 MNHEY and CDR2 SVGAGI. The CDR3 coding sequence is TGTGCCAGCAGTTACGAGGGGCGCGGGCCCAGGGGTAAAGCTTTCTTT. It yields the protein CASSYEGRGPRGKAFF.

This clone was found once. The J gene is TRBJ1-2, the V gene TRBV14; the D gene is possibly TRBD1 (6 bases). This CDR3 comprises 16 residues. V was trimmed by 1 base and J by 4 bases, leaving 16 bases between them. From germline, CDR1 is SGHDN and CDR2 FVKESK. The CDR3 region has the DNA TGTGCCAGCAGCCAAGGTTACAGGGTGGAAGGCTATGGCTACACCTTC. The encoded protein is CASSQGYRVEGYGYTF. Full variable domain (rest looked up from reference TRBV14 and TRBJ1-2): EAGVTQFPSHSVIEKGQTVTLRCDPISGHDNLYWYRRVMGKEIKFLLHFVKESKQDESGMPNNRFLAERTGGTYSTLKVQPAELEDSGVYFCASSQGYRVEGYGYTFGSGTRLTVV.

This clone was observed once. The V call is TRBV5-1, the J call TRBJ2-1; possibly TRBD2 for D (6 bases). The CDR3 extends over 14 amino acids. Trimming took off 0 bases at V and 5 bases at J, with 9 bases between the two ends. CDR1 SGHRS and CDR2 YFSETQ come from the germline V gene. CDR3 region: CASSLAGGHNEQFF. In DNA form, the CDR3 reads TGCGCCAGCAGCTTGGCCGGGGGACACAATGAGCAGTTCTTC. The variable domain in full, completed from reference TRBV5-1 and TRBJ2-1, reads KAGVTQTPRYLIKTRGQQVTLSCSPISGHRSVSWYQQTPGQGLQFLFEYFSETQRNKGNFPGRFSGRQFSNSRSEMNVSTLELGDSALYLCASSLAGGHNEQFFGPGTRLTVL.

V is TRBV12-3 or TRBV12-4 and J is TRBJ1-6; possible D gene TRBD1, 6 bases. CDR3 length: 13 amino acids. Trimming cost V 5 bases and J 9 bases, with 11 bases left between them. The CDR3 is CASSGQGISPLHF. In DNA, the CDR3 is TGTGCCAGCAGTGGCCAGGGGATTTCACCCCTCCACTTT.

The V call is TRBV18, the J call TRBJ2-3, with 7 bases lining up with TRBD1. Germline V gene lookup returns CDR1 KGHSH and CDR2 LQKENI. The CDR3 is 15 amino acids. Losses at the gene ends were 6 bases for V and 2 bases for J; bases not matched to a gene: 8. The CDR3 sequence: CASSQRQGNTDTQYF. The DNA of the CDR3 is TGTGCCAGCTCCCAGAGACAGGGCAACACAGATACGCAGTATTTT.

The V call is TRBV7-8, the J call TRBJ1-2, with D possibly matching TRBD1 (5 bases). Germline CDR1 and CDR2: SGHVS and FQNEAQ. V was shortened by 2 bases and J by 0 bases, with 19 bases between the two germline ends. The CDR3 loop spans 18 amino acids. The chain's CDR3 is CASSLNLQVWGSNYGYTF. CDR3 DNA: TGTGCCAGCAGCTTAAATCTACAGGTTTGGGGCTCTAACTATGGCTACACCTTC.

J is TRBJ1-4 and V is TRBV2; 9 bases align to TRBD1. J lost 12 bases, V lost 5 bases, and 1 base had no gene match. There are 11 residues in the CDR3. CDR1 SNHLY and CDR2 FYNNEI come from the germline V gene. CDR3 residues: CASSRTGELFF. CDR3 coding DNA: TGTGCCAGCAGTAGGACAGGGGAACTGTTTTTT.

This clone was recorded once. This chain joins TRBV7-9 and TRBJ1-4; unclear D gene. This CDR3 contains 13 residues. Looked up from germline, CDR1 is SEHNR and CDR2 is FQNEAQ (reference sequence). V shed 4 bases and J shed 8 bases, with 11 bases lying between them. The CDR3 bases are TGTGCCAGCAGCTCGGCACTAAGAGAAAAACTGTTTTTT. Its translation is CASSSALREKLFF. Variable domain in full (rest from reference TRBV7-9 and TRBJ1-4): DTGVSQNPRHKITKRGQNVTFRCDPISEHNRLYWYRQTLGQGPEFLTYFQNEAQLEKSRLLSDRFSAERPKGSFSTLEIQRTEQGDSAMYLCASSSALREKLFFGSGTQLSVL.

In this sample, this clone turned up once. The rearrangement joins TRBV6-6 to TRBJ2-7; TRBD1 is a possible D gene (6 bases). The germline V and J ends were trimmed by 4 bases and 3 bases, with 10 bases remaining between them. CDR1 MNHNY and CDR2 SVGAGI come from the germline V gene (reference sequence). The CDR3 spans 13 residues. CDR3 amino acids: CASSLAQGYEQYF. CDR3 sequence (DNA): TGTGCCAGCAGTTTGGCACAGGGCTACGAGCAGTACTTC.

J is TRBJ1-6 and V is TRBV10-3; 7 bases match TRBD1. CDR1 is ENHRY, CDR2 SYGVKD, per germline. V lost 3 bases and J lost 11; bases outside the gene matches: 10. CDR3 size: 15 residues. CDR3 bases: TGTGCCATCAGTGATTTCGACAGGGTTCCTCCACCCCTCCACTTT. As protein: CAISDFDRVPPPLHF.

The V gene is TRBV5-4, the J gene TRBJ2-2; TRBD2 agrees at 7 bases. V shed 4 bases and J 6 bases; nucleotides not matched to a gene: 9. The CDR3 consists of 15 residues. The V gene's germline CDR1 is SGHNT and CDR2 YYREEE (reference sequence). CDR3 coding DNA: TGTGCCAGCAGCCCAATGCCGGGGGGTCCCGGGGAGCTGTTTTTT. Translation: CASSPMPGGPGELFF.

The chain joins TRBV5-6 to TRBJ2-1, with D perhaps TRBD2 (5 bases). V lost 2 bases, J lost 6 bases, and 9 bases lay in between. Germline V CDR1 and CDR2: SGHDT, YYEEEE. The CDR3 sequence is 13 residues long. DNA for the CDR3: TGTGCCAGCAGCTTATTCGGGGTCAATGAGCAGTTCTTC. Protein: CASSLFGVNEQFF.